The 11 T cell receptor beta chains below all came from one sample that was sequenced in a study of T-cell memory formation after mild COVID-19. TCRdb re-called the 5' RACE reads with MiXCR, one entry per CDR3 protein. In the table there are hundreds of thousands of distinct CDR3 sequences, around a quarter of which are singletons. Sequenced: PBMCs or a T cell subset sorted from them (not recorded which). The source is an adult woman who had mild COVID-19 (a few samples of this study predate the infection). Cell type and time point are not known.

The CDR3 nucleotides are TGTGCCTGGAGTGCCGGGACCCCGCTTCGGAAAGGGTCGCAGTACTTC. Encoded protein: CAWSAGTPLRKGSQYF. The chain has TRBV30 and TRBJ2-7, with D perhaps given as TRBD1 or TRBD2 (5 bases each). Trimming pared 1 base from V and 9 bases from J, leaving 25 bases between. The length of the CDR3 is 16 residues. Germline loops: CDR1 GTSNPN, CDR2 SVGIG (reference sequence). Together with reference TRBV30 and TRBJ2-7, the CDR3 gives the full variable domain: SQTIHQWPATLVQPVGSPLSLECTVEGTSNPNLYWYRQAAGRGLQLLFYSVGIGQISSEVPQNLSASRPQDRQFILSSKKLLLSDSGFYLCAWSAGTPLRKGSQYFGPGTRLTVT.

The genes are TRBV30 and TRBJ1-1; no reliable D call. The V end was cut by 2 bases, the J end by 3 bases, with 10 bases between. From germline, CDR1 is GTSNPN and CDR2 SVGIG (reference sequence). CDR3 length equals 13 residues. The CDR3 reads CAWSRAVDTEAFF. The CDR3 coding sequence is TGTGCCTGGAGTAGGGCAGTGGACACTGAAGCTTTCTTT.

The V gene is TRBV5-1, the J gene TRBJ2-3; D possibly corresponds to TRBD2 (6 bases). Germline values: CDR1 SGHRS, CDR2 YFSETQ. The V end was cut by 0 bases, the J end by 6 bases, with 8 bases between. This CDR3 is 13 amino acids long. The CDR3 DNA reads TGCGCCAGCAGCTTGGGCGGGGACGATACGCAGTATTTT. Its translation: CASSLGGDDTQYF.

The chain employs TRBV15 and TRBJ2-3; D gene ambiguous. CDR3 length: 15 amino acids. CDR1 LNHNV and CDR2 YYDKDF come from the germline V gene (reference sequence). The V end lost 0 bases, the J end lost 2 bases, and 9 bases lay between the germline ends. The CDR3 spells CATSRDEQVTDTQYF. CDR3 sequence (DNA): TGTGCCACCAGCAGAGATGAGCAAGTCACAGATACGCAGTATTTT.

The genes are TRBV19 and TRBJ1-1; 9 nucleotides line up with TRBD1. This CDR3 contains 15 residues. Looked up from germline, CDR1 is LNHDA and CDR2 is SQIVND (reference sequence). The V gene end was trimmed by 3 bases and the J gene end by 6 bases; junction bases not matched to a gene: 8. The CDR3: CASSMGKTGGSEAFF. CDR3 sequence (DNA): TGTGCCAGTAGTATGGGAAAAACAGGGGGCTCTGAAGCTTTCTTT.

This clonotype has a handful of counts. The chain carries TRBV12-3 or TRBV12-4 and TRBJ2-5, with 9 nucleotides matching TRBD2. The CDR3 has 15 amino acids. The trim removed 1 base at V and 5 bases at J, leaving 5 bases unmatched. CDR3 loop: CASSLGGGAAETQYF. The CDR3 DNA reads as TGTGCCAGCAGTTTAGGCGGGGGGGCCGCTGAGACCCAGTACTTC.

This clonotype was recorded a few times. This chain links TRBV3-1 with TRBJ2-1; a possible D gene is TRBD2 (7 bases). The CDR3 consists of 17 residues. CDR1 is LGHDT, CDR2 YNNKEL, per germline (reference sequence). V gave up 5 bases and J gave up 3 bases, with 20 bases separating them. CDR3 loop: CASSDPGGGIYYNEQFF. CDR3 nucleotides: TGTGCCAGCAGCGATCCCGGCGGGGGCATTTACTACAATGAGCAGTTCTTC.

The CDR3 DNA sequence: TGTGCCAGCAGCGTACAGAGCGAAACAGGCTTCATGAGCTCCTACAATGAGCAGTTCTTC. Translated, it gives CASSVQSETGFMSSYNEQFF. The chain is built from TRBV9 and TRBJ2-1, with a weak D call TRBD1 (5 bases). The CDR3 length is 20 residues. V was clipped by 1 base and J by 0 bases, with 23 bases between them. Germline V gene sequence: CDR1 SGDLS, CDR2 YYNGEE.

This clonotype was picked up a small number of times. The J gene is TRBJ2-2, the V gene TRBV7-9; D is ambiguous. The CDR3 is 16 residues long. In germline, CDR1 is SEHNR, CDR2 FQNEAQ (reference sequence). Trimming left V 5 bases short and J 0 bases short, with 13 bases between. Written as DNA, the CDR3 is TGTGCCAGCAGCCCGATGGGCAGCGCGAACACCGGGGAGCTGTTTTTT. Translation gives CASSPMGSANTGELFF. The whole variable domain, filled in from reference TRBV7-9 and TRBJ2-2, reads DTGVSQNPRHKITKRGQNVTFRCDPISEHNRLYWYRQTLGQGPEFLTYFQNEAQLEKSRLLSDRFSAERPKGSFSTLEIQRTEQGDSAMYLCASSPMGSANTGELFFGEGSRLTVL.

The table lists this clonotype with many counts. Written as DNA, the CDR3 is TGTGCCAGCACCCCAGGGGGGTACGGCGGGTGGGAGCAGTTCTTC. As protein: CASTPGGYGGWEQFF. The rearrangement uses TRBV12-3 or TRBV12-4 and TRBJ2-1; the D gene is possibly TRBD1 (7 bases). The CDR3 has 15 residues. V was cut by 7 bases and J by 10 bases, with 23 bases left in between.

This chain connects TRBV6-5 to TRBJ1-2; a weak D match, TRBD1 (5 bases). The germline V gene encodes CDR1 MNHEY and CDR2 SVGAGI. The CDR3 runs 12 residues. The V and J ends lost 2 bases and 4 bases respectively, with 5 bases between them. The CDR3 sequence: CASSYRGYGYTF. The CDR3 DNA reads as TGTGCCAGCAGTTACAGGGGCTATGGCTACACCTTC.